The rows below give T cell receptor beta chains drawn from one sample of a study of CD8 T cells in ankylosing spondylitis. TCRdb reprocessed the 5' RACE reads via MiXCR and lists one record per CDR3 protein. The data contain about 66,000 distinct CDR3 sequences, 6% to 8% of them seen just once; the ten biggest clones take up around 5%. The specimen sequenced was synovial fluid, either unsorted or a sorted T cell fraction (not recorded which). Source of these receptors: a male donor with ankylosing spondylitis. CDR3s include the opening cysteine and the closing phenylalanine or tryptophan. D genes are given only for firm matches. The listing skips clone size in some rows; elsewhere it reads once, few, many or a size class.

13,many,NA,TRBV13,TRBJ2-7,CASGKGGSYEQYF,TGTGCCAGCGGGAAGGGGGGGTCCTACGAGCAGTACTTC
13,few,TRBD1,TRBV29-1,TRBJ2-5,CSAEGTGPGTQYF,TGCAGCGCTGAAGGGACAGGCCCCGGGACCCAGTACTTC
12,many,NA,TRBV6-4,TRBJ2-1,CARLSIVNEQFF,TGTGCCAGGCTCTCCATTGTCAATGAGCAGTTCTTC
15,many,NA,TRBV5-1,TRBJ1-1,CASSFGDRGNTEAFF,TGCGCCAGCAGCTTTGGAGATCGGGGGAACACTGAAGCTTTCTTT
15,many,NA,TRBV11-2,TRBJ1-1,CASSLGTRRGTEAFF,TGTGCCAGCAGCTTAGGTACCCGGCGGGGCACTGAAGCTTTCTTT
14,few,NA,TRBV5-1,TRBJ2-2,CASSSRTTAGELFF,TGCGCCAGCAGCTCCCGCACGACGGCCGGGGAGCTGTTTTTT
11,NA,NA,TRBV20-1,TRBJ2-1,CSGSGVDEQFF,TGCAGTGGGAGTGGAGTCGATGAGCAGTTCTTC
16,NA,TRBD2,TRBV19,TRBJ2-2,CASSRGLAANTGELFF,TGTGCCAGTAGTCGGGGACTAGCGGCAAACACCGGGGAGCTGTTTTTT
15,many,NA,TRBV15,TRBJ1-5,CATSREVGSNQPQHF,TGTGCCACCAGCAGAGAGGTCGGTAGCAATCAGCCCCAGCATTTT
13,NA,NA,TRBV6-6,TRBJ1-1,CASSATGYTEAFF,TGTGCCAGCAGTGCCACAGGGTACACTGAAGCTTTCTTT
12,many,NA,TRBV7-9,TRBJ2-7,CASSLSSYEQYF,TGTGCCAGCAGCTTATCTTCTTACGAGCAGTACTTC
15,many,NA,TRBV11-2,TRBJ1-2,CASSRMRGASYGYTF,TGTGCCAGCAGCAGGATGAGGGGCGCCTCGTATGGCTACACCTTC
12,many,NA,TRBV29-1,TRBJ1-1,CSASTGYTEAFF,TGCAGCGCCTCGACAGGATACACTGAAGCTTTCTTT
14,many,NA,TRBV19,TRBJ1-1,CASTDRVSRTEAFF,TGTGCCAGTACCGACCGGGTGTCGAGGACTGAAGCTTTCTTT
15,NA,TRBD1,TRBV5-1,TRBJ2-1,CASSRDRGLSSEQFF,TGCGCCAGCAGCCGTGACAGGGGGCTAAGTAGTGAGCAGTTCTTC
16,many,NA,TRBV7-9,TRBJ1-6,CASSLGDGIDNSPLHF,TGTGCCAGCAGCTTAGGGGATGGGATTGATAATTCACCCCTCCACTTT
14,many,NA,TRBV5-5,TRBJ1-1,CASSRDYLNTEAFF,TGTGCCAGCAGCCGGGACTACCTGAACACTGAAGCTTTCTTT
18,few,NA,TRBV15,TRBJ2-1,CATSRDYPGAVSYNEQFF,TGTGCCACCAGCAGAGACTACCCCGGCGCGGTCTCCTACAATGAGCAGTTCTTC
15,many,NA,TRBV5-1,TRBJ2-3,CASSLGIGGTDTQYF,TGCGCCAGCAGCCTAGGGATTGGAGGCACAGATACGCAGTATTTT
17,many,NA,TRBV11-3,TRBJ2-2,CASSPTQPGLRTGELFF,TGTGCCAGCAGCCCCACCCAACCCGGGCTTCGGACCGGGGAGCTGTTTTTT
19,many,TRBD2,TRBV4-2,TRBJ2-7,CASSQDPLNLAGVTYEQYF,TGTGCCAGCAGCCAAGATCCCCTCAACCTAGCGGGAGTGACCTACGAGCAGTACTTC
15,NA,TRBD2,TRBV2,TRBJ2-1,CASTQGSGGPGEQFF,TGTGCCAGCACCCAGGGGTCGGGAGGGCCGGGTGAGCAGTTCTTC
15,NA,NA,TRBV5-1,TRBJ1-1,CASSLEAVRGREAFF,TGCGCCAGCAGCTTGGAGGCTGTTCGGGGGCGTGAAGCTTTCTTT
15,NA,NA,TRBV11-3,TRBJ2-3,CASTPDTYQGDTQYF,TGTGCCAGCACCCCAGACACCTACCAAGGGGATACGCAGTATTTT
15,few,TRBD2,TRBV2,TRBJ2-1,CASRVGLAGAYEQFF,TGTGCCAGCAGGGTCGGACTAGCGGGAGCCTATGAGCAGTTCTTC
15,many,NA,TRBV6-2/TRBV6-3,TRBJ2-2,CASSLPTTGTGELFF,TGTGCCAGCAGTTTGCCGACGACCGGCACCGGGGAGCTGTTTTTT
15,NA,NA,TRBV6-4,TRBJ2-1,CASSVERGGYNEQFF,TGTGCCAGCAGTGTCGAAAGGGGGGGGTACAATGAGCAGTTCTTC
13,NA,NA,TRBV27,TRBJ1-1,CTSSLSDSLKAFF,TGTACCAGCAGTTTATCCGACAGTTTAAAAGCTTTCTTT
15,many,TRBD2,TRBV28,TRBJ2-3,CASSPSGRFTDTQYF,TGTGCCAGCAGTCCTAGCGGGAGATTCACAGATACGCAGTATTTT
11,NA,NA,TRBV25-1,TRBJ2-7,CASRDPYEQYF,TGTGCCAGCAGAGACCCCTACGAGCAGTACTTC
14,many,TRBD1,TRBV29-1,TRBJ1-4,CSVSRRGRGEKLFF,TGCAGCGTTTCGCGCAGGGGGCGGGGTGAAAAACTGTTTTTT
15,NA,TRBD1,TRBV20-1,TRBJ2-3,CSADKTGAPTDTQYF,TGCAGTGCGGATAAGACAGGGGCCCCCACAGATACGCAGTATTTT
13,many,NA,TRBV28,TRBJ2-2,CASTRPNTGELFF,TGTGCCAGCACTCGGCCGAACACCGGGGAGCTGTTTTTT
14,many,NA,TRBV28,TRBJ2-6,CASSFPPGANVLTF,TGTGCCAGCAGTTTTCCTCCTGGGGCCAACGTCCTGACTTTC
15,many,NA,TRBV7-3,TRBJ2-5,CASSQGGGERETQYF,TGTGCCAGCAGTCAGGGGGGAGGAGAAAGGGAGACCCAGTACTTC
13,many,NA,TRBV12-3/TRBV12-4,TRBJ2-5,CASSLGLKGTQYF,TGTGCCAGCAGTTTAGGGCTGAAAGGGACCCAGTACTTC
15,many,TRBD2,TRBV24-1,TRBJ2-1,CAIAGGGSQYNEQFF,TGTGCCATTGCGGGAGGAGGGTCCCAATACAATGAGCAGTTCTTC
14,many,NA,TRBV5-5,TRBJ1-3,CASSLLLSGNTIYF,TGTGCCAGCAGCTTGTTACTTTCAGGAAACACCATATATTTT
14,few,NA,TRBV16,TRBJ2-3,CASSQRRDEDTQYF,TGTGCCAGCAGCCAAAGGAGGGACGAAGATACGCAGTATTTT
16,few,NA,TRBV7-3,TRBJ2-3,CASSFQPGASTDTQYF,TGTGCCAGCAGCTTCCAACCGGGGGCTAGCACAGATACGCAGTATTTT
20,NA,TRBD1,TRBV5-1,TRBJ2-1,CASSLPGTGVSRNSYNEQFF,TGCGCCAGCAGCTTGCCCGGGACAGGGGTCAGTAGGAACTCCTACAATGAGCAGTTCTTC
15,NA,NA,TRBV7-9,TRBJ2-3,CASSSQGLYTDTQYF,TGTGCCAGCAGCTCCCAGGGACTGTACACAGATACGCAGTATTTT
11,many,NA,TRBV20-1,TRBJ2-1,CSATSGVSQFF,TGCAGTGCCACCTCGGGGGTGAGCCAGTTCTTC
15,NA,TRBD1,TRBV20-1,TRBJ2-1,CSARDPGTAYNEQFF,TGCAGTGCTAGAGACCCAGGGACAGCATACAATGAGCAGTTCTTC
15,NA,NA,TRBV19,TRBJ2-1,CASSSQGVTYNEQFF,TGTGCCAGTAGCTCGCAGGGAGTTACCTACAATGAGCAGTTCTTC
13,few,NA,TRBV6-1,TRBJ2-7,CASSELVVHEQYF,TGTGCCAGCAGTGAACTAGTGGTCCACGAGCAGTACTTC
13,many,TRBD2,TRBV29-1,TRBJ2-5,CSVGAGGDETQYF,TGCAGCGTTGGTGCGGGAGGCGATGAGACCCAGTACTTC
15,few,TRBD2,TRBV7-8,TRBJ2-3,CASSSTSGSFGTQYF,TGTGCCAGCTCGTCGACTAGCGGGAGTTTCGGTACGCAGTATTTT
11,NA,NA,TRBV7-2,TRBJ2-5,CASSSEETQYF,TGTGCCAGCAGCTCCGAGGAGACCCAGTACTTC
15,many,TRBD2,TRBV12-3/TRBV12-4,TRBJ2-1,CASSFRLAVNNEQFF,TGTGCCAGCAGTTTCCGACTAGCGGTAAACAATGAGCAGTTCTTC
15,few,NA,TRBV12-3/TRBV12-4,TRBJ2-3,CASSPGRISTDTQYF,TGTGCCAGCAGTCCGGGACGGATTAGCACAGATACGCAGTATTTT
17,NA,TRBD2,TRBV7-2,TRBJ2-5,CASSLVASGRRQETQYF,TGTGCCAGCAGCTTAGTGGCTAGCGGGAGGCGGCAAGAGACCCAGTACTTC
14,many,TRBD1,TRBV7-9,TRBJ1-5,CASSRTGGNQPQHF,TGTGCCAGCAGCCGAACAGGGGGAAATCAGCCCCAGCATTTT